The 15 T cell receptor beta chains listed next were all sequenced from one sample in a study of blood T cell repertoires in COVID-19 (TCRdb year 2020). Receptor amplification or capture employed the immunoSEQ multiplex PCR assay. TCRdb's version of the immuneACCESS table is confined to in-frame rearrangements and falls short of the full clone set. An unresolved V gene accounts for under half of the shortfall where checked; the remainder is of unknown origin. The sample profile shows around 250,000 clones; about 85% of them were found once. Clones ranked in the top ten supply 1.9% of the sample. The sequenced sample was peripheral blood. The receptors stem from a man younger than 40 who had recovered from COVID-19.

The CDR3 sequence: CASSLAENTEAFF. Written as DNA, the CDR3 is TGCGCCAGCAGCTTGGCAGAGAACACTGAAGCTTTCTTT. V usage is TRBV5-1 and J usage is TRBJ1-1; D is unclear. Between the trimmed V and J ends, which lost 0 bases and 1 base, there was a span of 4 bases. Germline V gives CDR1 SGHRS, CDR2 YFSETQ. The CDR3 is 13 amino acids.

The rearrangement links TRBV3-1 (or the pseudogene TRBV3-2) to TRBJ1-6; no definite D call. Germline lookup yields CDR1 LGHDT and CDR2 YNNKEL (reference sequence). The V end was cut by 1 base, the J end by 10 bases, with 17 bases between. CDR3 length equals 16 residues. CDR3 sequence: CASSQGSQESRSPLHF. DNA of the CDR3: TGTGCCAGCAGCCAAGGATCCCAGGAAAGCAGATCACCCCTCCACTTT.

The chain combines TRBV4-2 with TRBJ1-5; D is undetermined. The CDR3 is 16 amino acids. Trimming removed 0 bases from V and 10 bases from J, with 19 bases in between. The V gene's germline CDR1 is LGHNA and CDR2 YNFKEQ. CDR3 in DNA: TGTGCCAGCAGCCAAGAAATTGGGAGGACGTCCTCTCCCCAGCATTTT. It translates to CASSQEIGRTSSPQHF.

The chain has TRBV7-3 and TRBJ2-2; a possible D gene is TRBD2 (6 bases). V lost 3 bases to trimming and J lost 3 bases, with 8 bases between them. This CDR3 is built from 14 residues. Germline CDR1 SGHTA, CDR2 FQGTGA. The DNA for the CDR3 is TGTGCCAGCAGCTTGGGGGAGGACACCGGGGAGCTGTTTTTT. Translating gives CASSLGEDTGELFF. The full variable domain, completed using reference TRBV7-3 and TRBJ2-2, is GAGVSQTPSNKVTEKGKYVELRCDPISGHTALYWYRQSLGQGPEFLIYFQGTGAADDSGLPNDRFFAVRPEGSVSTLKIQRTERGDSAVYLCASSLGEDTGELFFGEGSRLTVL.

In this sample, this clone turned up many times. The rearrangement uses TRBV6-4 and TRBJ2-7, with no clear D. The V gene lost 0 bases and the J gene lost 4 bases, with 16 bases spanning the gap. Germline values: CDR1 MRHNA, CDR2 SNTAGT. This CDR3 contains 16 residues. CDR3 bases: TGTGCCAGCAGTGACTCTAATATTCACTTTCTGTACGAGCAGTACGTC. This codes for CASSDSNIHFLYEQYV.

This clone was seen more than once but under ten times. The genes are TRBV14 and TRBJ1-1; a possible D gene is TRBD1 (5 bases). The germline CDR1 and CDR2 sequences are SGHDN and FVKESK. The CDR3 extends over 13 amino acids. The V and J ends lost 3 bases and 7 bases respectively, with 12 bases between them. CDR3 in DNA: TGTGCCAGCAGCCAGGATGACAGAAATGAAGCTTTCTTT. It codes for CASSQDDRNEAFF. The complete variable domain, with remaining parts taken from reference TRBV14 and TRBJ1-1, reads EAGVTQFPSHSVIEKGQTVTLRCDPISGHDNLYWYRRVMGKEIKFLLHFVKESKQDESGMPNNRFLAERTGGTYSTLKVQPAELEDSGVYFCASSQDDRNEAFFGQGTRLTVV.

To note about this clone: Additional DNA sequences in this sample encode the identical CDR3. V and J are TRBV5-6 and TRBJ2-3; the D is unclear. V shed 4 bases and J shed 3 bases, with 6 bases lying between them. The germline V gene encodes CDR1 SGHDT and CDR2 YYEEEE. CDR3 size: 12 residues. The CDR3 coding sequence is TGTGCCAGCAGCCTAGAGACAGATACGCAGTATTTT. It specifies CASSLETDTQYF.

V gene TRBV12-5 combines with J gene TRBJ2-2; TRBD2 matches 11 bases. CDR1 is LGHNT, CDR2 FRNRAP, per germline. The CDR3 is 15 residues long. Trimming removed 6 bases from V and 5 bases from J; junction bases left unmatched: 5. The CDR3 protein is CASGRSGGETGELFF. DNA of the CDR3: TGTGCTAGTGGCCGTAGCGGGGGGGAAACCGGGGAGCTGTTTTTT.

This chain joins TRBV3-1 (or the pseudogene TRBV3-2) and TRBJ2-5; possible D gene TRBD1, 5 bases. The V and J ends lost 3 bases and 7 bases respectively, with 18 bases between them. The CDR3 totals 15 residues. CDR1 and CDR2 from the germline V gene are LGHDT and YNNKEL (reference sequence). The CDR3 loop reads CASSQLPGREGTQYF. CDR3 nucleotide sequence: TGTGCCAGCAGCCAGCTGCCGGGCAGGGAAGGGACCCAGTACTTC.

This chain links TRBV5-1 with TRBJ2-5, with D possibly being TRBD2 (6 bases). V dropped 3 bases and J dropped 5 bases, with 14 bases sitting between them. From germline, CDR1 is SGHRS and CDR2 YFSETQ. The CDR3 sequence is 14 residues long. This CDR3 reads CASSSGGPGETQYF. The CDR3 nucleotides read TGCGCCAGCAGCTCCGGGGGTCCTGGGGAGACCCAGTACTTC.

The chain is built from TRBV6-5 and TRBJ2-7, with D possibly matching TRBD2 (5 bases). The V gene lost 4 bases and the J gene lost 1 base, with 14 bases spanning the gap. This CDR3 is 15 amino acids long. Germline CDR1 is MNHEY and CDR2 is SVGAGI. For the CDR3, the DNA is TGTGCCAGCAGTTCGGGATGGGGTGGGTCCTACGAGCAGTACGTC. Its protein product is CASSSGWGGSYEQYV.

The chain carries TRBV4-1 and TRBJ1-2, with D possibly TRBD1 on 6 matching bases. Deletions cut 0 bases from V and 3 bases from J, with 11 bases between. The CDR3 runs to 15 residues. Germline assignment: CDR1 MGHRA and CDR2 YSYEKL. CDR3 DNA: TGCGCCAGCAGCCAAGAAGCCAGGGGAGACTATGGCTACACCTTC. Residues: CASSQEARGDYGYTF.

Only one count was recorded for this clone. The chain links TRBV4-1 to TRBJ1-1, with D hard to call. The CDR3 is 16 residues long. V was cut by 3 bases and J by 1 base, with 15 bases left in between. CDR1 is MGHRA, CDR2 YSYEKL, per germline. DNA for the CDR3: TGCGCCAGCAGCCACGGGGTCATTCGGGGGAACACTGAAGCTTTCTTT. Encoded protein: CASSHGVIRGNTEAFF.

Worth noting for this clone: Its ends do not fully match the called genes, so a read error is possible. V is TRBV6-5 and J is TRBJ2-2; maybe TRBD2 (5 bases). The CDR3 loop spans 15 amino acids. The germline V gene encodes CDR1 MNHEY and CDR2 SVGAGI. The CDR3 reads CASSYQTPSTGELFF. In DNA form, the CDR3 reads TGTGCCAGCAGTTATCAGACCCCGAGCACCGGGGAGCTCTTTTTT.

This chain connects TRBV9 to TRBJ1-3; D is unclear. Germline V gene lookup returns CDR1 SGDLS and CDR2 YYNGEE. V shed 3 bases and J shed 1 base, with 8 bases lying between them. This CDR3 has 14 amino acids. CDR3 sequence reads: CASSAEDSGNTIYF. Here the CDR3 DNA reads TGTGCCAGCAGCGCGGAGGATTCTGGAAACACCATATATTTT. Filled out from reference TRBV9 and TRBJ1-3, the complete variable domain reads DSGVTQTPKHLITATGQRVTLRCSPRSGDLSVYWYQQSLDQGLQFLIQYYNGEERAKGNILERFSAQQFPDLHSELNLSSLELGDSALYFCASSAEDSGNTIYFGEGSWLTVV.